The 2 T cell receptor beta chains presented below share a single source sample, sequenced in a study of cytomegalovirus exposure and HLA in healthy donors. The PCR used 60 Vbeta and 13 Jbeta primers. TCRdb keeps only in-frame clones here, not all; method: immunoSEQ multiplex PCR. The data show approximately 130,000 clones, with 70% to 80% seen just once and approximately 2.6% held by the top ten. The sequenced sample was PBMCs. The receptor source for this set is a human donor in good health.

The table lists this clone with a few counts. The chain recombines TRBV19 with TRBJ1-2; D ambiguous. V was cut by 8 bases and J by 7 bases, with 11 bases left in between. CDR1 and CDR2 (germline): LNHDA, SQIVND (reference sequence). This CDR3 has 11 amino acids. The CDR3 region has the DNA TGTGCCAGTGGGGAGGGAGGTGGCTACACCTTC. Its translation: CASGEGGGYTF.

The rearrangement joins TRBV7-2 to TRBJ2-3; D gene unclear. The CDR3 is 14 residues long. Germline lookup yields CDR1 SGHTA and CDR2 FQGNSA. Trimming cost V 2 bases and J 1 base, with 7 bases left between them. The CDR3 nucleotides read TGTGCCAGCAGCTTAAGTACAGGCACAGATACGCAGTATTTT. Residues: CASSLSTGTDTQYF.